This T cell receptor beta chain was captured in a study of T cell repertoires in cytomegalovirus infection. TCRdb ran MiXCR on the reads and lists one entry per CDR3 protein. The sample includes around 120,000 distinct CDR3 sequences, around 45% of them seen just once. With 5 bases clipped from V and 7 bases from J, the junction kept 9 bases outside the gene matches. The CDR3 is made up of 15 amino acids. Germline CDR1 reads SGHAT; CDR2 reads FQNNGV. In the case of this clonotype: What it recognizes is unknown.

This TCR was sampled from a human donor in good health (CMV status not recorded). Some clones in this sample may be carry-over from other donors' samples. This material consisted of CD8+ T cells from cultured PBMCs, taken from culture after CMV antigen stimulation. V usage is TRBV11-2 and J usage is TRBJ1-4, with 8 nucleotides matching TRBD1. CDR3 region: CASSPGQGRIEKLFF. The CDR3 DNA sequence: TGTGCCAGCAGCCCAGGACAGGGAAGAATTGAAAAACTGTTTTTT. Together with reference TRBV11-2 and TRBJ1-4, the CDR3 gives the full variable domain: EAGVAQSPRYKIIEKRQSVAFWCNPISGHATLYWYQQILGQGPKLLIQFQNNGVVDDSQLPKDRFSAERLKGVDSTLKIQPAKLEDSAVYLCASSPGQGRIEKLFFGSGTQLSVL.